The 28 T cell receptor beta chains given below trace back to one sample, sequenced in a study of radiotherapy plus CTLA-4 blockade in lung cancer. The data were produced by immunoSEQ multiplex PCR, yet TCRdb's version contains in-frame clones alone and is incomplete. This table has 95,000 to 150,000 clones, about nine tenths appearing once. The sequenced sample was peripheral blood, obtained from a patient treated with radiotherapy plus ipilimumab. The receptors were sampled from a human donor with non-small cell lung cancer that progressed on radiotherapy plus ipilimumab.

The J gene is TRBJ2-1, the V gene TRBV6-1, with D perhaps matching TRBD2 (7 bases). CDR1 is MNHNS, CDR2 SASEGT, per germline. This CDR3 is built from 14 residues. V lost 5 bases and J lost 8, with 16 bases in between. In DNA, the CDR3 is TGTGCCAGCAGTCATGGGGCCGGGGGGCATGAGCAGTTCTTC. It specifies CASSHGAGGHEQFF.

The chain carries TRBV5-1 and TRBJ2-7; D is possibly TRBD1 (5 bases). From germline, CDR1 is SGHRS and CDR2 YFSETQ. CDR3 length: 12 amino acids. Trimming pared 4 bases from V and 3 bases from J, leaving 8 bases between. The CDR3: CASSQDNYEQYF. Written as DNA, the CDR3 is TGCGCCAGCAGCCAGGACAACTACGAGCAGTACTTC.

Written as DNA, the CDR3 is TGTGCCAGCAGGGGGCAAAGCTATGGCTACACCTTC. This gives the protein CASRGQSYGYTF. This chain joins TRBV6-1 and TRBJ1-2; maybe TRBD1 (5 bases). Germline V gene lookup returns CDR1 MNHNS and CDR2 SASEGT. CDR3 length: 12 residues. The V end lost 6 bases, the J end lost 4 bases, and 9 bases lay between the germline ends.

The chain carries TRBV29-1 and TRBJ2-5, with 13 nucleotides matching TRBD2. CDR3 length: 16 amino acids. Trimming took 7 bases from V and 4 from J; bases not matched to a gene: 12. Germline V gene data show CDR1 as SQVTM and CDR2 as ANQGSEA. The CDR3: CSARFGLAGDRETQYF. DNA for the CDR3: TGCAGCGCCCGATTCGGACTAGCGGGAGATCGAGAGACCCAGTACTTC.

The rearrangement joins TRBV10-2 to TRBJ2-1; 7 bases map to TRBD2. The ends lost 4 bases at V and 3 bases at J; junction bases unmatched: 9. The germline CDR1 and CDR2 sequences are WSHSY and SAAADI. This CDR3 has 16 residues. This CDR3 is CASSGMTSRIYNEQFF. CDR3 nucleotide sequence: TGCGCCAGCAGTGGGATGACTAGCAGAATCTACAATGAGCAGTTCTTC.

This chain links TRBV7-3 with TRBJ2-3; D possibly uses TRBD1 or TRBD2 (5 bases each). CDR1 is SGHTA, CDR2 FQGTGA, per germline. This CDR3 comprises 14 residues. The V and J ends lost 2 bases and 3 bases respectively, with 9 bases between them. CDR3 coding DNA: TGTGCCAGCAGCTTAGGGGGTCTGACAGATACGCAGTATTTT. This translates into CASSLGGLTDTQYF.

The genes are TRBV15 and TRBJ1-1, with 9 bases fitting TRBD1. Germline-derived CDR1 and CDR2 are LNHNV and YYDKDF (reference sequence). This CDR3 region has 14 residues. V shed 4 bases, J shed 5 bases, and the junction held 5 bases outside the gene matches. The CDR3 sequence is CATSTGQGWTEAFF. The DNA for the CDR3 is TGTGCCACCAGCACCGGACAGGGGTGGACTGAAGCTTTCTTT.

The chain has TRBV5-1 and TRBJ1-1; unclear D gene. V lost 2 bases and J 1 base, leaving 6 bases between the germline ends. Germline values: CDR1 SGHRS, CDR2 YFSETQ. The length of the CDR3 is 13 residues. The CDR3 spells CASSLTENTEAFF. The CDR3 DNA sequence: TGCGCCAGCAGCTTAACAGAGAACACTGAAGCTTTCTTT. The whole variable domain, filled in from reference TRBV5-1 and TRBJ1-1, reads KAGVTQTPRYLIKTRGQQVTLSCSPISGHRSVSWYQQTPGQGLQFLFEYFSETQRNKGNFPGRFSGRQFSNSRSEMNVSTLELGDSALYLCASSLTENTEAFFGQGTRLTVV.

This clone is a singleton in its sample. The chain employs TRBV27 and TRBJ2-2; no clear D. From germline, CDR1 is MNHEY and CDR2 SMNVEV (reference sequence). This CDR3 comprises 17 residues. V lost 6 bases, J lost 0 bases, and 17 bases lay in between. Here the CDR3 DNA reads TGTGCCAGCAGCCAAAGACGGACGGGTGCGAACACCGGGGAGCTGTTTTTT. Translated: CASSQRRTGANTGELFF.

The rearrangement links TRBV30 to TRBJ1-1; the D gene is possibly TRBD1 (5 bases). The CDR3 covers 13 residues. V dropped 7 bases and J dropped 4 bases, with 16 bases sitting between them. Germline lookup yields CDR1 GTSNPN and CDR2 SVGIG (reference sequence). The CDR3 is CAYQAGGGTEAFF. The CDR3 DNA reads as TGTGCCTACCAGGCAGGTGGGGGCACTGAAGCTTTCTTT.

This clone was observed a handful of times. This chain uses TRBV7-9 with TRBJ1-5, with D tentatively TRBD1 (5 bases). Germline V gene sequence: CDR1 SEHNR, CDR2 FQNEAQ (reference sequence). Trimming took off 4 bases at V and 5 bases at J, with 21 bases between the two ends. The CDR3 is made up of 17 amino acids. DNA of the CDR3: TGTGCCAGCAGCTCCACCGGGACCCAACACCCCGATCAGCCCCAGCATTTT. Its protein product is CASSSTGTQHPDQPQHF.

The count of this clone is one. The V gene is TRBV5-6, the J gene TRBJ2-5; D unclear. The ends were cut back, 4 bases at V and 4 bases at J, with 17 bases in the middle. The CDR3 has 15 amino acids. CDR1 and CDR2 from the germline V gene are SGHDT and YYEEEE. The CDR3, as DNA: TGTGCCAGCAGCCCCCGCGACCCCCCACGAGAGACCCAGTACTTC. It codes for CASSPRDPPRETQYF.

This CDR3 reads CARTGGTDTQYF. CDR3 nucleotides: TGTGCCAGAACAGGGGGCACAGATACGCAGTATTTT. The chain combines TRBV5-3 with TRBJ2-3; the D gene is possibly TRBD1 (6 bases). TRBV5-3 is recorded as an ORF, its role being uncertain. V lost 6 bases, J lost 1 base, and 6 bases lay in between. The CDR3 loop spans 12 amino acids.

This CDR3 reads CASSPRDRAQETQYF. The CDR3 coding sequence is TGTGCCAGTAGTCCCAGAGACAGGGCTCAAGAGACCCAGTACTTC. This chain uses TRBV19 with TRBJ2-5, with 7 bases lining up with TRBD1. Unmatched junction bases numbered 8, after V lost 5 bases and J lost 2 bases. CDR3 size: 15 residues. Germline values: CDR1 LNHDA, CDR2 SQIVND (reference sequence).

This rearrangement joins TRBV27 to TRBJ2-3, with 8 bases identical to TRBD2. V was pared by 6 bases and J by 1 base, with 9 bases of the junction left unmatched. CDR3 length: 16 residues. Germline values: CDR1 MNHEY, CDR2 SMNVEV (reference sequence). CDR3 loop: CASRVLAGFGTDTQYF. CDR3 in DNA: TGTGCCAGCAGAGTCTTAGCGGGATTCGGCACAGATACGCAGTATTTT.

The chain joins TRBV19 to TRBJ1-5; 8 bases map to TRBD1. This CDR3 is 13 amino acids long. Trimming cost V 6 bases and J 11 bases; bases outside gene matches: 9. Germline V gives CDR1 LNHDA, CDR2 SQIVND (reference sequence). In DNA form, the CDR3 reads TGTGCCAGTAGCGAGGACAGGGCTGCGTCCCAGCATTTT. It is translated as CASSEDRAASQHF.

This chain connects TRBV5-4 to TRBJ2-1; D is uncertain. Trimming removed 4 bases at V and 0 bases at J, with 2 bases between. The CDR3 totals 12 residues. Looked up from germline, CDR1 is SGHNT and CDR2 is YYREEE (reference sequence). As DNA, the CDR3 is TGTGCCAGCAGCACCTCCTACAATGAGCAGTTCTTC. Translating it yields CASSTSYNEQFF.

This chain links TRBV27 with TRBJ1-5; TRBD1 aligns across 8 bases. Trimming cost V 5 bases and J 4 bases; bases outside gene matches: 7. CDR1 MNHEY and CDR2 SMNVEV come from the germline V gene (reference sequence). The CDR3 is made up of 15 amino acids. The CDR3 sequence is CASSPRTGRNQPQHF. Here the CDR3 DNA reads TGTGCCAGCAGTCCTAGGACAGGGCGGAATCAGCCCCAGCATTTT.

As DNA, the CDR3 is TGCAGTGCTAGAGCCAATGAGCAGTTCTTC. Its translation: CSARANEQFF. The J gene is TRBJ2-1, the V gene TRBV20-1, with no clear D. The V end lost 1 base, the J end lost 6 bases, and 1 base lay between the germline ends. The CDR3 is made up of 10 amino acids. Germline assignment: CDR1 DFQATT and CDR2 SNEGSKA (reference sequence).

This clone was detected only once. This rearrangement joins TRBV5-1 to TRBJ2-3; TRBD2 is a possible D gene (6 bases). Germline V gene data show CDR1 as SGHRS and CDR2 as YFSETQ. The CDR3 totals 15 residues. V dropped 6 bases and J dropped 2 bases, with 16 bases sitting between them. The CDR3: CASTGGDLITDTQYF. The DNA for the CDR3 is TGCGCCAGCACCGGAGGGGATTTGATCACAGATACGCAGTATTTT.

This chain connects TRBV9 to TRBJ2-7, with unresolved D. V gave up 0 bases and J gave up 3 bases, with 10 bases separating them. The CDR3 covers 14 residues. The V gene's germline CDR1 is SGDLS and CDR2 YYNGEE. CDR3 sequence: CASSVVATSYEQYF. DNA for the CDR3: TGTGCCAGCAGCGTAGTAGCTACCAGCTACGAGCAGTACTTC.

This clone was seen a handful of times. Other DNA sequences within the sample encode an identical CDR3. The rearrangement uses TRBV7-9 and TRBJ2-3; D uncertain. CDR1 is SEHNR, CDR2 FQNEAQ, per germline (reference sequence). There are 12 residues in the CDR3. Trimming shortened V by 4 bases and J by 0 bases, and 2 bases separated the two germline ends. The CDR3 DNA is TGTGCCAGCAGCTCGAGCACAGATACGCAGTATTTT. The encoded protein is CASSSSTDTQYF.

The chain couples TRBV7-9 to TRBJ1-2, with TRBD1 matching 7 bases. CDR1 is SEHNR and CDR2 is FQNEAQ in the germline V gene (reference sequence). Trimming at V came to 5 bases and at J to 8 bases, leaving 11 bases not matched to a gene. The CDR3 covers 14 residues. As DNA, the CDR3 is TGTGCCAGCAGCCAGCCGGGACAGAACAGGGGCTACACCTTC. This encodes CASSQPGQNRGYTF.

The V call is TRBV25-1, the J call TRBJ2-2; D call uncertain. The CDR3 sequence is 15 residues long. The germline CDR1 and CDR2 sequences are MGHDK and SYGVNS. Trimming pared 2 bases from V and 7 bases from J, leaving 14 bases between. The chain's CDR3 is CASSEVRSPGGELFF. DNA for the CDR3: TGTGCCAGCAGTGAAGTAAGGAGCCCCGGCGGGGAGCTGTTTTTT.

The chain uses TRBV7-9 and TRBJ2-5, with 16 positions matching TRBD2. V dropped 10 bases and J dropped 5; count of bases not matched to a gene: 10. The CDR3 runs 16 residues. CDR1 SEHNR and CDR2 FQNEAQ come from the germline V gene (reference sequence). Here the CDR3 reads CATGRGLAGGLETQYF. In DNA, the CDR3 is TGTGCCACCGGCAGGGGACTAGCGGGAGGGCTTGAGACCCAGTACTTC.

The genes are TRBV5-8 and TRBJ2-1; no clear D gene. Germline V lookup: CDR1 SGHTS, CDR2 YDEGEE. The CDR3 has 11 residues. The ends were cut back, 2 bases at V and 4 bases at J, with 1 base in the middle. CDR3 nucleotide sequence: TGTGCCAGCAGCTTATACAATGAGCAGTTCTTC. Translated: CASSLYNEQFF. The variable domain in full, completed from reference TRBV5-8 and TRBJ2-1, reads EAGVTQSPTHLIKTRGQQATLRCSPISGHTSVYWYQQALGLGLQFLLWYDEGEERNRGNFPPRFSGRQFPNYSSELNVNALELEDSALYLCASSLYNEQFFGPGTRLTVL.

The chain combines TRBV5-4 with TRBJ2-7; 7 bases match TRBD2. The CDR3 runs to 12 residues. Germline CDR1 SGHNT, CDR2 YYREEE (reference sequence). The J segment lost 6 bases and the V segment lost 0 bases, leaving 0 bases of the junction unmatched. CDR3 residues: CASSLGGSEQYF. The CDR3, as DNA: TGTGCCAGCAGCTTGGGCGGGAGCGAGCAGTACTTC.

This sequence joins TRBV19 and TRBJ1-1; 8 bases are a match to TRBD1. This CDR3 spans 15 amino acids. Germline CDR1 is LNHDA and CDR2 is SQIVND (reference sequence). V trimming: 4 bases; J trimming: 3 bases; junction bases outside the gene matches: 7. CDR3 DNA: TGTGCCAGTAGTAGCCAGGGGGCGGGGGACACTGAAGCTTTCTTT. It translates to CASSSQGAGDTEAFF.